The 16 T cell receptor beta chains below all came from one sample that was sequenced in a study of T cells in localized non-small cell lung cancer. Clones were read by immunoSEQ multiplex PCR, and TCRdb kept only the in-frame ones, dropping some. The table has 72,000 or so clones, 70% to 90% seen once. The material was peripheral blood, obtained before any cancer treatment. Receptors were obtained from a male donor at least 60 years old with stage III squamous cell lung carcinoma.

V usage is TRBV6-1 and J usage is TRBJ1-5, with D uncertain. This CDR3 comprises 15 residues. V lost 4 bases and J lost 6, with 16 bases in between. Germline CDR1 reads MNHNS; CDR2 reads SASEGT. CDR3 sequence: CASSGGIIAVQPQHF. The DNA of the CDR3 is TGTGCCAGCAGTGGGGGAATTATAGCAGTTCAGCCCCAGCATTTT.

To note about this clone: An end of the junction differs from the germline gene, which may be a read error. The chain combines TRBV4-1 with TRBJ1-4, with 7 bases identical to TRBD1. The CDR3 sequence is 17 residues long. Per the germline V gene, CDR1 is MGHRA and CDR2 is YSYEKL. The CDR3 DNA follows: TGCGCCAGCAGCCCGGACAGGTCCTTAATGACGTCCGCTTCGTTGTACTTT. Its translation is CASSPDRSLMTSASLYF.

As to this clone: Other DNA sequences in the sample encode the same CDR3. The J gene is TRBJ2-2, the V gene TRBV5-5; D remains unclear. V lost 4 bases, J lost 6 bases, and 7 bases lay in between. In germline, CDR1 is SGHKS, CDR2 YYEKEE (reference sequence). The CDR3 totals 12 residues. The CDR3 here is CASSLRPGELFF. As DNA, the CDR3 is TGTGCCAGCAGCCTCAGACCCGGGGAGCTGTTTTTT. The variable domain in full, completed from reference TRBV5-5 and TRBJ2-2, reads DAGVTQSPTHLIKTRGQQVTLRCSPISGHKSVSWYQQVLGQGPQFIFQYYEKEERGRGNFPDRFSARQFPNYSSELNVNALLLGDSALYLCASSLRPGELFFGEGSRLTVL.

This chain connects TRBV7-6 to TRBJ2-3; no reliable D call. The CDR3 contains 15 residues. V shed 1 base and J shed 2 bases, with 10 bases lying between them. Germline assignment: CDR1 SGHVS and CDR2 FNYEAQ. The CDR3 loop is CASSLVARNTDTQYF. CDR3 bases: TGTGCCAGCAGCTTAGTGGCCAGAAACACAGATACGCAGTATTTT. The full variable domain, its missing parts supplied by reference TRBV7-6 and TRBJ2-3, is GAGVSQSPRYKVTKRGQDVALRCDPISGHVSLYWYRQALGQGPEFLTYFNYEAQQDKSGLPNDRFSAERPEGSISTLTIQRTEQRDSAMYRCASSLVARNTDTQYFGPGTRLTVL.

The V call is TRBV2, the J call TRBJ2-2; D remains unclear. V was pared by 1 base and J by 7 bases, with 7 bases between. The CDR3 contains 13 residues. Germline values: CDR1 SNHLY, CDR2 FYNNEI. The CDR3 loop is CASSEVRGGELFF. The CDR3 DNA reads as TGTGCCAGCAGTGAAGTGAGAGGCGGGGAGCTGTTTTTT.

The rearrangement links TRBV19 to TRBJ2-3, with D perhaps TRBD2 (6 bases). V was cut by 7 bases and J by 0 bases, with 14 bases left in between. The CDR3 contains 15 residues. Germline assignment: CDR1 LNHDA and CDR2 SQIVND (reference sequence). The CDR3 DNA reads TGTGCCAGTACGGCGGGTGCGGGAAGCACAGATACGCAGTATTTT. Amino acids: CASTAGAGSTDTQYF.

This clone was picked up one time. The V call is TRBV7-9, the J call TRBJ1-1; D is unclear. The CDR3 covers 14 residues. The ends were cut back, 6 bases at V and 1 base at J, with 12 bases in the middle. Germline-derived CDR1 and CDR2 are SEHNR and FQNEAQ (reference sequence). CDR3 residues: CASSSPGPNTEAFF. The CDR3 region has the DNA TGTGCCAGCAGTTCGCCAGGACCGAACACTGAAGCTTTCTTT.

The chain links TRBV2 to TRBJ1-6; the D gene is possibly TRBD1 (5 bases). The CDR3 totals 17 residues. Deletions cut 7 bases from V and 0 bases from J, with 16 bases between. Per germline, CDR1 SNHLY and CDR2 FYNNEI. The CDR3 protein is CASIGGVRSSYNSPLHF. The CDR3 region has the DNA TGTGCCAGCATTGGGGGGGTCCGGAGCTCCTATAATTCACCCCTCCACTTT.

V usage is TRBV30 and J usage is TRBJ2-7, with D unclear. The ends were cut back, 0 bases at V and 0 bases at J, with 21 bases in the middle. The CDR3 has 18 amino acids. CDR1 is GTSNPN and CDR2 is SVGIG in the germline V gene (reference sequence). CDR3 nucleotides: TGTGCCTGGAGTGTAATAGGGAAACGCTATTCGAACTCCTACGAGCAGTACTTC. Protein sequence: CAWSVIGKRYSNSYEQYF. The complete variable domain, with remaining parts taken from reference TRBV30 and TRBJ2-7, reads SQTIHQWPATLVQPVGSPLSLECTVEGTSNPNLYWYRQAAGRGLQLLFYSVGIGQISSEVPQNLSASRPQDRQFILSSKKLLLSDSGFYLCAWSVIGKRYSNSYEQYFGPGTRLTVT.

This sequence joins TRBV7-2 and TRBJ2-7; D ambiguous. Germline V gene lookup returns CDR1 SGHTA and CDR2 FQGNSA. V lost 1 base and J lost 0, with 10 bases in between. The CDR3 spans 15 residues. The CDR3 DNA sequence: TGTGCCAGCAGCTTAGGGTTCGGCAGCTCCTACGAGCAGTACTTC. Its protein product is CASSLGFGSSYEQYF. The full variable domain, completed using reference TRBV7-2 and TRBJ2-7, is GAGVSQSPSNKVTEKGKDVELRCDPISGHTALYWYRQSLGQGLEFLIYFQGNSAPDKSGLPSDRFSAERTGGSVSTLTIQRTQQEDSAVYLCASSLGFGSSYEQYFGPGTRLTVT.

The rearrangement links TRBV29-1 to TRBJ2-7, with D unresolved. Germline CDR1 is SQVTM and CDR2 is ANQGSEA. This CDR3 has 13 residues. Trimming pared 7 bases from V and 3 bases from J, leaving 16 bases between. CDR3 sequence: CSAQNEKRYEQYF. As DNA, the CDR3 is TGCAGCGCCCAAAACGAAAAGCGCTACGAGCAGTACTTC.

Written as DNA, the CDR3 is TGCGCCAGCAGCCAAACGACAGCGAACACTGAAGCTTTCTTT. Residues: CASSQTTANTEAFF. V is TRBV5-1 and J is TRBJ1-1; D may be TRBD1 (5 bases). V was clipped by 4 bases and J by 1 base, with 11 bases between them. Germline V gene data show CDR1 as SGHRS and CDR2 as YFSETQ. The CDR3 consists of 14 residues.

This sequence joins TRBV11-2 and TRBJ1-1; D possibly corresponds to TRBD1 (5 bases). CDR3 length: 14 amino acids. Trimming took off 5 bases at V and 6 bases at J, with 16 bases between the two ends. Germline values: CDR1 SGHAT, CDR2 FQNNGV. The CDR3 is CASSRRDGVSEAFF. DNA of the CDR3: TGTGCCAGCAGCCGTCGGGACGGTGTATCTGAAGCTTTCTTT.

Here the CDR3 DNA reads TGTGCCAGCAGCTTATCTCTCGATCTGGAAACTGAAGCTTTCTTT. This codes for CASSLSLDLETEAFF. The chain employs TRBV7-2 and TRBJ1-1; no reliable D call. The V gene's germline CDR1 is SGHTA and CDR2 FQGNSA. This CDR3 spans 15 amino acids. The V and J ends lost 2 bases and 5 bases respectively, with 15 bases between them. Together with reference TRBV7-2 and TRBJ1-1, the CDR3 gives the full variable domain: GAGVSQSPSNKVTEKGKDVELRCDPISGHTALYWYRQSLGQGLEFLIYFQGNSAPDKSGLPSDRFSAERTGGSVSTLTIQRTQQEDSAVYLCASSLSLDLETEAFFGQGTRLTVV.

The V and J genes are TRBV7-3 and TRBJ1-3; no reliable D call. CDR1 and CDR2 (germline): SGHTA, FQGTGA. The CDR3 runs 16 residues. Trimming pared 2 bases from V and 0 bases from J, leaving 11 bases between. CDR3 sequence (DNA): TGTGCCAGCAGCTTACTGGGCCGGGACTCTGGAAACACCATATATTTT. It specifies CASSLLGRDSGNTIYF.

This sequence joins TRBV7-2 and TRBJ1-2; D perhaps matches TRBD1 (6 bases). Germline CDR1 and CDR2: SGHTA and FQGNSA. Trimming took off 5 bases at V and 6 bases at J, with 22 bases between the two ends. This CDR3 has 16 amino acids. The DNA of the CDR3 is TGTGCCAGCAGCCGCACCCGACAGGCAATGGGGGATGGCTACACCTTC. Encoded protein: CASSRTRQAMGDGYTF.